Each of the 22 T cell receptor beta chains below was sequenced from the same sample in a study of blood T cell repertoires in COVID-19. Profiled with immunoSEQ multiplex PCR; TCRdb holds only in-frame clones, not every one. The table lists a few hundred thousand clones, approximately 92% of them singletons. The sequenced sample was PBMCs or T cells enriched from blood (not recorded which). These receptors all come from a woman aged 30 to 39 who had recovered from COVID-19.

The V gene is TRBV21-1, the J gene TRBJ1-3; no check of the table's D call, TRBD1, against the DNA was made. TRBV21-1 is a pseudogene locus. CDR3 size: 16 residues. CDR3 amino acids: CASSKADRGLGNTIYF. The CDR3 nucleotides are TGTGCCAGCAGCAAAGCGGACAGGGGGCTTGGAAACACCATATATTTT.

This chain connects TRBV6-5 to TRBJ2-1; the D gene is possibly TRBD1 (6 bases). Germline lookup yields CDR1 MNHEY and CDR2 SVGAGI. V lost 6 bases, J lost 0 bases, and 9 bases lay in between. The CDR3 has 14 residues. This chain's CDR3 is CASSWDNSYNEQFF. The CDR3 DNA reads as TGTGCCAGCAGCTGGGACAACTCCTACAATGAGCAGTTCTTC.

The CDR3 DNA reads as TGTGCCAGCAGGGAGGGACGGCACTCTGGAAACACCATATATTTT. This translates into CASREGRHSGNTIYF. The rearrangement joins TRBV28 to TRBJ1-3; perhaps TRBD1 as D (5 bases). Trimming left V 6 bases short and J 0 bases short, with 12 bases between. The CDR3 sequence is 15 residues long. Germline CDR1 and CDR2: MDHEN and SYDVKM.

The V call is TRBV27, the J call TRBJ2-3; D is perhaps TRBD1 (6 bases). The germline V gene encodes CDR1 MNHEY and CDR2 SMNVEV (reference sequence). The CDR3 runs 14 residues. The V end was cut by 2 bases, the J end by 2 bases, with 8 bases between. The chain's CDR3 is CASSLGTHTDTQYF. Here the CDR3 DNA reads TGTGCCAGCAGTTTAGGGACACACACAGATACGCAGTATTTT.

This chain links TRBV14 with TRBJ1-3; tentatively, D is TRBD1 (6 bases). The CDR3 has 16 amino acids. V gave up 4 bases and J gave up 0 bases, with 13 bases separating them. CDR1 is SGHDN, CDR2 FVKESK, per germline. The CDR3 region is CASSPGGGNSGNTIYF. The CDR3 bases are TGTGCCAGCAGCCCGGGGGGCGGTAACTCTGGAAACACCATATATTTT.

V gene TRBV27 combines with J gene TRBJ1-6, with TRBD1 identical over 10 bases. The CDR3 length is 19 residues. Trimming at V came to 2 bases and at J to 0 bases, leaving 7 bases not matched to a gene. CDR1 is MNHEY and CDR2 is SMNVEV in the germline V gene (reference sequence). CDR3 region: CASSLRGTGVHSYNSPLHF. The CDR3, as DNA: TGTGCCAGCAGTTTACGGGGGACAGGGGTTCACTCCTATAATTCACCCCTCCACTTT.

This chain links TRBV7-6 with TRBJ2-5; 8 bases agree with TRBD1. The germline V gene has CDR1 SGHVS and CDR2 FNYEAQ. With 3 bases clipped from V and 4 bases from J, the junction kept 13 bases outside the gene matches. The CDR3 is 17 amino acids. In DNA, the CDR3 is TGTGCCAGCAGCTTCAGGTCGGGGAGACAGGGGCCAGAGACCCAGTACTTC. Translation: CASSFRSGRQGPETQYF.

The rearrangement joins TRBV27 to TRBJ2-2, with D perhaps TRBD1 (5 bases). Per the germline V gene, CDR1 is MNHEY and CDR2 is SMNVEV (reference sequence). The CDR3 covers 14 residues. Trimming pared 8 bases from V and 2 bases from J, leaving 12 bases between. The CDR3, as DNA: TGTGCCAGCGAGAAAACAGGAAACACCGGGGAGCTGTTTTTT. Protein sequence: CASEKTGNTGELFF.

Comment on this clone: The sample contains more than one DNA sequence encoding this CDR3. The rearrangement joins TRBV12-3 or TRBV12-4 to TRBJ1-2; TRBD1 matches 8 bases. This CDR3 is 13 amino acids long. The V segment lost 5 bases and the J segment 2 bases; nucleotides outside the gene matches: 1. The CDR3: CASSRTGNYGYTF. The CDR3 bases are TGTGCCAGCAGTCGGACAGGGAACTATGGCTACACCTTC.

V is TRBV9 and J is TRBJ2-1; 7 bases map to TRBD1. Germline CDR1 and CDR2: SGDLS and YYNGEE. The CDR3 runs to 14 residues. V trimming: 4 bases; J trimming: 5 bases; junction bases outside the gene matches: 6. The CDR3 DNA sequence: TGTGCCAGCAGCTCCGGGACAGCAGACAATGAGCAGTTCTTC. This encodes CASSSGTADNEQFF.

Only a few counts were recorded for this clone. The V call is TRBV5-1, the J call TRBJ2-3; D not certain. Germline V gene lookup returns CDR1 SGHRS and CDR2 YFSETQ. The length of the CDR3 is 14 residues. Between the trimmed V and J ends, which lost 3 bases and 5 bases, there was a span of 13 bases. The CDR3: CASSSGGPRDTQYF. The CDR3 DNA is TGCGCCAGCAGCTCCGGTGGGCCCCGAGATACGCAGTATTTT.

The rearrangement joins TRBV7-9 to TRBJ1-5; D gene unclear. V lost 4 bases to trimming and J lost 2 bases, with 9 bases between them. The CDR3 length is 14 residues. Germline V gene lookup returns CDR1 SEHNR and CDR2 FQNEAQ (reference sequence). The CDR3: CASSSRGGNQPQHF. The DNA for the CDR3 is TGTGCCAGCAGCTCACGGGGTGGCAATCAGCCCCAGCATTTT.

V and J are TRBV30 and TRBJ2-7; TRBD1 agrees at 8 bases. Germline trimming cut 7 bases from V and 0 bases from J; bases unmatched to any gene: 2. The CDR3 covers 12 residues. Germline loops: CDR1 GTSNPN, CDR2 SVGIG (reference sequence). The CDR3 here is CASTGVSYEQYF. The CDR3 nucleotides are TGTGCCTCGACAGGGGTCTCCTACGAGCAGTACTTC.

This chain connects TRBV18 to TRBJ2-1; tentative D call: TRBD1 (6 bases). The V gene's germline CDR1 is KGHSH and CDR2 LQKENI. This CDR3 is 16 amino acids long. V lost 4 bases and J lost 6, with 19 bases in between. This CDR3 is CASSQQGPKTSNEQFF. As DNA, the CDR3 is TGTGCCAGCTCACAACAGGGTCCTAAGACCAGCAATGAGCAGTTCTTC.

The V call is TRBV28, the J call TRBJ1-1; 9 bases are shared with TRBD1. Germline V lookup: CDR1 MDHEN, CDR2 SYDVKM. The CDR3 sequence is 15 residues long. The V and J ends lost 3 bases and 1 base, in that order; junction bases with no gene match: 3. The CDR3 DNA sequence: TGTGCCAGCAGTTTGGCGACAGGGGGGAACACTGAAGCTTTCTTT. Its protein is CASSLATGGNTEAFF.

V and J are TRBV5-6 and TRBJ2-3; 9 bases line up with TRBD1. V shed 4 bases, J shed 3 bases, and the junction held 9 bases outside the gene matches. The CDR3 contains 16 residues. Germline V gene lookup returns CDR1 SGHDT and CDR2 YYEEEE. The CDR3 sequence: CASSRPGTGLTDTQYF. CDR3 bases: TGTGCCAGCAGCCGACCCGGGACAGGGCTAACAGATACGCAGTATTTT.

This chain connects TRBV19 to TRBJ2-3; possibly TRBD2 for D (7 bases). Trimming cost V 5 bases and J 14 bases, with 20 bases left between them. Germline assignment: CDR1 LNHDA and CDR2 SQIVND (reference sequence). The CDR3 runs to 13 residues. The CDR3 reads CASSLKGGSHRYF. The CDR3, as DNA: TGTGCCAGTAGTTTGAAGGGGGGGTCCCACCGGTATTTT.

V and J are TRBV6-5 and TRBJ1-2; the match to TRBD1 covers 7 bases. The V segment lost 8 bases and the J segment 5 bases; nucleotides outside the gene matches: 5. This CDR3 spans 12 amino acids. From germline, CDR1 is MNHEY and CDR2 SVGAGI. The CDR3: CASGDSQYGYTF. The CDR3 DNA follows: TGTGCCAGCGGGGACAGCCAGTATGGCTACACCTTC.

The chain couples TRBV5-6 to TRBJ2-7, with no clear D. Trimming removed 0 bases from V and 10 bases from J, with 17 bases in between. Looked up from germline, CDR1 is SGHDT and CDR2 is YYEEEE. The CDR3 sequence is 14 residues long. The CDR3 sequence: CASSLAGGVIEQYF. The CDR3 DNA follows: TGTGCCAGCAGCTTGGCCGGTGGAGTGATAGAACAGTACTTC.

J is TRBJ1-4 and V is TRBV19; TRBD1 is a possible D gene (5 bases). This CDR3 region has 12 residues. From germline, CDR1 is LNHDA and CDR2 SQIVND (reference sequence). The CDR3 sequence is CATAEQGEKLFF. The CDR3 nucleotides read TGTGCTACTGCGGAGCAGGGTGAAAAACTGTTTTTT.

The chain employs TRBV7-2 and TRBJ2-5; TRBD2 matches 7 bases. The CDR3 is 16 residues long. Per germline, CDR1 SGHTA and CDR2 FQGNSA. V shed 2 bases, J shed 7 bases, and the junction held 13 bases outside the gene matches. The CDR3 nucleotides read TGTGCCAGCAGCTTAAGGCGCAGGGAGGGAGGACGGACCCAGTACTTC. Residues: CASSLRRREGGRTQYF.

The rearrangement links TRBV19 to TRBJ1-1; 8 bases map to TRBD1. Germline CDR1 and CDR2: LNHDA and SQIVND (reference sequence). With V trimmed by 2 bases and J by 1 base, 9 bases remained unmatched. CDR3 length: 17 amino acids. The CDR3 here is CASSIPTGAGRNTEAFF. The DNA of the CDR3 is TGTGCCAGTAGTATACCGACAGGGGCCGGGAGGAACACTGAAGCTTTCTTT.